This note documents a single T cell receptor beta chain sequence. This sample is part of a study of T cell responses to AZD1222 COVID-19 vaccine. Repertoires were generated with immunoSEQ multiplex PCR, while TCRdb's copy carries only in-frame clones and drops some. The table includes tens of thousands of clones, roughly nine tenths detected once. The germline V gene has CDR1 SGDLS and CDR2 YYNGEE. Trimming pared 3 bases from V and 5 bases from J, leaving 20 bases between. The length of the CDR3 is 17 residues. The source was peripheral blood, collected on day 0 of AZD1222 vaccination. V is TRBV9 and J is TRBJ1-4; the D gene is possibly TRBD1 (6 bases). The receptor comes from an adult in good health. The CDR3 loop is CASSGSGTSSSNEKLFF. The CDR3 nucleotides are TGTGCCAGCAGCGGATCCGGGACATCCAGCTCCAATGAAAAACTGTTTTTT.